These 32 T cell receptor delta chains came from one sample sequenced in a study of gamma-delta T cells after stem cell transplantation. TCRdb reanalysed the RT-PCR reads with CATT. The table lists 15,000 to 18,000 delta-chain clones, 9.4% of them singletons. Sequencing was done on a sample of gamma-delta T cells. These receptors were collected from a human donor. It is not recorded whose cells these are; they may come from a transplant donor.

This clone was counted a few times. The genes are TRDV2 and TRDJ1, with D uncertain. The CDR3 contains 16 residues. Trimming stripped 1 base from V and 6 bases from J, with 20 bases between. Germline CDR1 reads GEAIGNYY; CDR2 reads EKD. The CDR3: CACDTIGYRPGYKLIF. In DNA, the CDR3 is TGTGCCTGTGACACGATTGGGTACCGACCGGGCTATAAACTCATCTTT.

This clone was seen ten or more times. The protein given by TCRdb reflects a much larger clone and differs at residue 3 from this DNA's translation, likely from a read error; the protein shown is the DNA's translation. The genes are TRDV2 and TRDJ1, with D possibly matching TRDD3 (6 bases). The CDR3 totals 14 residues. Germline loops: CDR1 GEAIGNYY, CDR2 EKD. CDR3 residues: CARDTVSGERELIF. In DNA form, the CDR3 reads TGTGCCCGTGACACCGTGTCGGGGGAGAGGGAACTCATCTTT.

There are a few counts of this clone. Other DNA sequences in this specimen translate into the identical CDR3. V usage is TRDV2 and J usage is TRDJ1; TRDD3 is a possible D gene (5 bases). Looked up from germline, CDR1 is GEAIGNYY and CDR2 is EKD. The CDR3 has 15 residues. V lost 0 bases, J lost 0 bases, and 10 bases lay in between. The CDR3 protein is CACDTVGRNTDKLIF. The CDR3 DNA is TGTGCCTGTGACACCGTGGGGCGCAACACCGATAAACTCATCTTT.

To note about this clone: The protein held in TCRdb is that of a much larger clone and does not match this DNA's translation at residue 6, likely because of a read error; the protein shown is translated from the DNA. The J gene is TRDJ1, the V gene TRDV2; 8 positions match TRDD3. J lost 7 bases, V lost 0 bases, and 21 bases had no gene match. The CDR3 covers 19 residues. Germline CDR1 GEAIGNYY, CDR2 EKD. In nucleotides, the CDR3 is TGTGCCTGTGACACCCGTATGGCTCAGCGGGGGGATAGAAGCGGTAAACTCATCTTT. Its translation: CACDTRMAQRGDRSGKLIF.

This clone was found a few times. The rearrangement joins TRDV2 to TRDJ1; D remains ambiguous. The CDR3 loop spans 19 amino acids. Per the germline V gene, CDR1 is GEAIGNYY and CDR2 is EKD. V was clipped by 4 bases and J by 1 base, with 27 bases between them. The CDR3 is CACDTRSREMDGSTDKLIF. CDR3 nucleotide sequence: TGTGCCTGTGATACCAGATCGCGGGAGATGGATGGATCCACCGATAAACTCATCTTT.

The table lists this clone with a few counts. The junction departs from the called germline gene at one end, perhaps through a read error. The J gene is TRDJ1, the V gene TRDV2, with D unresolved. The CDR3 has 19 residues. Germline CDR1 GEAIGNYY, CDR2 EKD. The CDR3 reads CACDTVERPVCTYTDNLIF. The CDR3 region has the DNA TGTGCCTGTGACACCGTTGAGAGGCCTGTGTGTACGTACACCGATAACCTCATCTTT.

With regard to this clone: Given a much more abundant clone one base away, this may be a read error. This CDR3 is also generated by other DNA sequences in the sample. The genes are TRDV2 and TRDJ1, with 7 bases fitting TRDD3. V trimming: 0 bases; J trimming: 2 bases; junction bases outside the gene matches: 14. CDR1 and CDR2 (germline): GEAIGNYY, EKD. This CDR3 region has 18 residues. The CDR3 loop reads CACDTLQFPVDTTDKLIF. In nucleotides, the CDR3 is TGTGCCTGTGACACCCTACAATTCCCGGTGGATACGACCGATAAACTCATCTTT.

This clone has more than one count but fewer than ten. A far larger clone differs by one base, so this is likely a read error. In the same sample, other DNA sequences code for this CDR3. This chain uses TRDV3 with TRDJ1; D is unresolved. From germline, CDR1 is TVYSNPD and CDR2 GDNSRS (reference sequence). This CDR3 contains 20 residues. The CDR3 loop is CAFPDPPQDCGADHTDKLIF. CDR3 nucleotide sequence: TGTGCCTTTCCCGATCCTCCCCAAGATTGCGGAGCAGACCACACCGATAAGCTCATCTTT.

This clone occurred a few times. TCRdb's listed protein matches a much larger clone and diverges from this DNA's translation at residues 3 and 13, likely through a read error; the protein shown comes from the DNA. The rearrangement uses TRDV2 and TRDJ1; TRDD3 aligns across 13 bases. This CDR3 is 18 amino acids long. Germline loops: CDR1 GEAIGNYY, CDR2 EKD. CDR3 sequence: CARDTLKLLGDTADKLIF. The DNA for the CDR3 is TGTGCCCGTGACACCCTAAAATTACTGGGGGATACGGCCGATAAACTCATCTTT.

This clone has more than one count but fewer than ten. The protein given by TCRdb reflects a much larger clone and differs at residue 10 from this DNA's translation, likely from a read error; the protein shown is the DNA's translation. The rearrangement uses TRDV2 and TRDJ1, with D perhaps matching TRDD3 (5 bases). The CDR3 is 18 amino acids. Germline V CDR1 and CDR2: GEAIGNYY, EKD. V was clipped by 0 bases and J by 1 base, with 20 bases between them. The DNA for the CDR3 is TGTGCCTGTGACACCGTTCAGCGGCCTGTGGGATTCACCGATAAACTCATCTTT. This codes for CACDTVQRPVGFTDKLIF.

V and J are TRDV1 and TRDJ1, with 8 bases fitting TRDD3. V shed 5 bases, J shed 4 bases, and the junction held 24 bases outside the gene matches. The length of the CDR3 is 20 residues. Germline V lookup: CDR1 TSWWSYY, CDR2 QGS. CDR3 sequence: CALGHTTNYPGYAGNDKLIF. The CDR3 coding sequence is TGTGCTCTTGGGCACACCACCAATTACCCGGGATACGCGGGAAACGATAAACTCATCTTT.

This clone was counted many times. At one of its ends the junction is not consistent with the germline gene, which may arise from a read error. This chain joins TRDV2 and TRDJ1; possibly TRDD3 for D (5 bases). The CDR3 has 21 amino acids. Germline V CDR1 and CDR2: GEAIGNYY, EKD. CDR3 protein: CACDTVEYHLHTGVLTAKLIF. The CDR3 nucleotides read TGTGCCTGTGACACCGTTGAGTACCACCTGCATACTGGTGTACTCACCGCTAAACTCATCTTT.

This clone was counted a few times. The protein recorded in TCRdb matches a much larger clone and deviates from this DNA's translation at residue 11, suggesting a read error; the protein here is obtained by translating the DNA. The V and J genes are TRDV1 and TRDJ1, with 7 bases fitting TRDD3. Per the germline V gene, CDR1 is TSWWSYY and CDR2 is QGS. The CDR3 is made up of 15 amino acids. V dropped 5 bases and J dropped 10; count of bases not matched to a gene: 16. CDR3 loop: CALGFRRGTGEGLIF. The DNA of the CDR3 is TGTGCTCTTGGGTTTAGGAGAGGGACTGGGGAAGGACTCATCTTT.

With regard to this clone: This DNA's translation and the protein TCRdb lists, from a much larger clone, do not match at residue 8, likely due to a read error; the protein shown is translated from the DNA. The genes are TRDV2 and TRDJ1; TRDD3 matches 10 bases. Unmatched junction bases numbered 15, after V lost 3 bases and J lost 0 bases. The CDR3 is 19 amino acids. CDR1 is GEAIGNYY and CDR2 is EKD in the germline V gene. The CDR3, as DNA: TGTGCCTGTGACCCTACTACCTACACTGGGGGATCGTACACCGATAAACTCATCTTT. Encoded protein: CACDPTTYTGGSYTDKLIF.

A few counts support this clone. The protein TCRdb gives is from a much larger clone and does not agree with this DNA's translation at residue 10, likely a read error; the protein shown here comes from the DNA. The CDR3 loop reads CACDPLGDRATDKLIF. The CDR3, as DNA: TGTGCCTGTGACCCTCTGGGGGACCGAGCCACCGATAAACTCATCTTT. The chain carries TRDV2 and TRDJ1; 8 bases align to TRDD3. V gave up 3 bases and J gave up 1 base; unmatched junction bases: 9. Germline V lookup: CDR1 GEAIGNYY, CDR2 EKD. The CDR3 length is 16 residues.

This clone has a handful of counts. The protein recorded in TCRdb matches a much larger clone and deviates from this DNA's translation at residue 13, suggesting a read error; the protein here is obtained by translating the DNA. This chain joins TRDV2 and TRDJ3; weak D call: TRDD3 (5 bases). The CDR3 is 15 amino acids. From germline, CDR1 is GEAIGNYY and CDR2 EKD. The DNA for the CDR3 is TGTGCCTGTGACTCCCTTGCCTGGGACACCCGACAGATTTTTTTC. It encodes CACDSLAWDTRQIFF.

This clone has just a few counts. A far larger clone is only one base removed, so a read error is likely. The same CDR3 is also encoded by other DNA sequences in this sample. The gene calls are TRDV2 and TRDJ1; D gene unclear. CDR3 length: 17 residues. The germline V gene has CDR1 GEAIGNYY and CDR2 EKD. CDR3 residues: CACDTVRPKKYTDKLIF. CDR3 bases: TGTGCCTGTGACACCGTAAGACCCAAAAAGTACACTGATAAACTCATCTTT.

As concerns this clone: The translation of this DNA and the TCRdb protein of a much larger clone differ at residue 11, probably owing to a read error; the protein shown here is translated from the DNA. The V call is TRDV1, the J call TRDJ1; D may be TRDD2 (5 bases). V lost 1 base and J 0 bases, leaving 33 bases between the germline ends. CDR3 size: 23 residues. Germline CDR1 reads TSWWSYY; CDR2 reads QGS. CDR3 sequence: CALGEPRPLPRPYSYGNTDKLIF. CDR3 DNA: TGTGCTCTTGGGGAACCCCGACCCCTACCTCGGCCGTACAGCTACGGGAACACCGATAAACTCATCTTT.

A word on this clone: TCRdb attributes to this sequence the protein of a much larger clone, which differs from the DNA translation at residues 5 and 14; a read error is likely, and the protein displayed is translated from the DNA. This CDR3 reads CACDGLRSSSLGAHTDKLIF. CDR3 in DNA: TGTGCCTGTGACGGCCTACGCTCATCTTCCCTGGGGGCGCACACCGATAAACTCATCTTT. V is TRDV2 and J is TRDJ1; 7 bases map to TRDD3. The V and J ends lost 3 bases and 0 bases, in that order; junction bases with no gene match: 21. This CDR3 contains 20 residues. Germline V gene sequence: CDR1 GEAIGNYY, CDR2 EKD.

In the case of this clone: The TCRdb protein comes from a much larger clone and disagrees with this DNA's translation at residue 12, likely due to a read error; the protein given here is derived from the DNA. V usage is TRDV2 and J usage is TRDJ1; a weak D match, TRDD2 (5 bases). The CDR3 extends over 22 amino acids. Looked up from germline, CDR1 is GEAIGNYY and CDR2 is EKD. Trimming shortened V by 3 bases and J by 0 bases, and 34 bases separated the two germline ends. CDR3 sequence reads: CACDSLPTPQRVTSLYTDKLIF. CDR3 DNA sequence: TGTGCCTGTGACTCCCTGCCTACGCCCCAGAGGGTGACCTCCCTGTACACCGATAAACTCATCTTT.

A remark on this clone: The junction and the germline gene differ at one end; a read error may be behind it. Here the CDR3 reads CAIGVTTFLRELGERGLIF. The CDR3 nucleotides read TGTGCTATTGGGGTCACCACCTTCCTACGCGAACTGGGGGAGAGAGGTCTCATCTTT. The chain is built from TRDV1 and TRDJ1; TRDD2 or TRDD3 may be the D gene (9 bases each). This CDR3 comprises 19 residues. The germline V gene has CDR1 TSWWSYY and CDR2 QGS.

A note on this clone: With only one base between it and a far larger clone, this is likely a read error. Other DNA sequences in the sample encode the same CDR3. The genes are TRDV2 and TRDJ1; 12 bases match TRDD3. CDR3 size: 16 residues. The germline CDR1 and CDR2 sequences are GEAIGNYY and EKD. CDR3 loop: CACDALLGDTPDKLIF. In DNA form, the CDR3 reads TGTGCCTGTGACGCCTTGCTGGGGGATACGCCCGATAAGCTCATCTTT.

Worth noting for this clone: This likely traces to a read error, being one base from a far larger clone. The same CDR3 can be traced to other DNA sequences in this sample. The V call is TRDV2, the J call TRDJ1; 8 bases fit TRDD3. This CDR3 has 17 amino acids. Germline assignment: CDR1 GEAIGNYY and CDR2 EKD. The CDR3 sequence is CACDGLTGGPNTDKLIF. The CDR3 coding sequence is TGTGCCTGTGACGGCCTTACTGGGGGTCCCAACACCGATAAACTCATCTTC.

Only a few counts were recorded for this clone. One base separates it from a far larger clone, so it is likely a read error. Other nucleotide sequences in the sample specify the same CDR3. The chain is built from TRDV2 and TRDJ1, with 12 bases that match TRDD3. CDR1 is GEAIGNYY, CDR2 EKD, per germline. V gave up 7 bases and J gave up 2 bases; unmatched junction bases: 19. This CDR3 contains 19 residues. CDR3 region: CACDRLLLLGDTKTDKLIF. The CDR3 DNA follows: TGTGCCTGCGATCGCCTCCTCCTACTGGGGGATACTAAAACCGATAAACTCATCTTT.

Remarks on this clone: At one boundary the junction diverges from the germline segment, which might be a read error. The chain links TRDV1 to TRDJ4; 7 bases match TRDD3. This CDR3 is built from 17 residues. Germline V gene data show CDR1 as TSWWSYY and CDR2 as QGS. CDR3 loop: CAIGELWGVVMGRPLIF. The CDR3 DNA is TGTGCTATTGGGGAACTCTGGGGGGTAGTGATGGGAAGACCCCTGATCTTT.

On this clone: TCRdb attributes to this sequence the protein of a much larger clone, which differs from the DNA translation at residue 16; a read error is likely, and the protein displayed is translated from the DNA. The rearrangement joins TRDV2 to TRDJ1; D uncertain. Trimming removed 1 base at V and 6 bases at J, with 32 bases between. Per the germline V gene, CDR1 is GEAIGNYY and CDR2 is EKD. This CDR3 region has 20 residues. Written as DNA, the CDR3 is TGTGCCTGTGACACGGTCGCAGGGCACCAAGGGGCCCCCAGGACCCATAAACTCATCTTT. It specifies CACDTVAGHQGAPRTHKLIF.

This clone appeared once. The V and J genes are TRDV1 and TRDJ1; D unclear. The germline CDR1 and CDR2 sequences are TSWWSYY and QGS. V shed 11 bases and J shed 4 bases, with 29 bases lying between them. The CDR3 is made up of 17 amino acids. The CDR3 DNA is TGTGCTAACGTGAAACGAAGCAGATTTCGGGCGGTCGATAAACTCATCTTT. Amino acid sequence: CANVKRSRFRAVDKLIF.

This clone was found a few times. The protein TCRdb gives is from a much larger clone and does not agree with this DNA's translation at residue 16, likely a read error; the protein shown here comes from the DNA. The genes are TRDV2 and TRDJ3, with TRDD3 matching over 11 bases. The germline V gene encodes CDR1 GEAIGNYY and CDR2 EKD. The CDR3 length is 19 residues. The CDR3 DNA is TGTGCCTGTGACACCGGTTTGGGGGATACGTCCTGGGACACCCGACATATGTTTTTC. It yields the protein CACDTGLGDTSWDTRHMFF.

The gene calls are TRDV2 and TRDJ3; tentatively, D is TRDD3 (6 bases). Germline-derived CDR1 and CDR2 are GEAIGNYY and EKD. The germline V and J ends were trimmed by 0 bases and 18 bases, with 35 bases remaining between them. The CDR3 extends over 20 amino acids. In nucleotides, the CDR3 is TGTGCCTGTGACACCCCGAATACTGGGACGATGTCCTGTGACACCCGCCCGATGTTTTTC. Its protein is CACDTPNTGTMSCDTRPMFF.

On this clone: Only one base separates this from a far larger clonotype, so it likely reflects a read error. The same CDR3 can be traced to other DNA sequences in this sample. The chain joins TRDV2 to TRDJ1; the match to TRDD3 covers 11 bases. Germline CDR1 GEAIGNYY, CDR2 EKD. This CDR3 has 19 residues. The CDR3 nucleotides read TGTGCCTGCGACAGAGGTGCCTTGCTGGGGGATACTCGAACCGATAAACTCATCTTT. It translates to CACDRGALLGDTRTDKLIF.

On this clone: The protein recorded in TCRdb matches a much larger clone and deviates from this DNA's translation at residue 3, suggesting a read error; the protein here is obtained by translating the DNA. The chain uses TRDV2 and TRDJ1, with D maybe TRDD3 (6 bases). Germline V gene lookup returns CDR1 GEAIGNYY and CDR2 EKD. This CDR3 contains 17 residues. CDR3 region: CARDTVGGGQYTDKLIF. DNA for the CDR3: TGTGCCCGTGACACCGTCGGTGGGGGCCAGTACACCGATAAACTCATCTTT.

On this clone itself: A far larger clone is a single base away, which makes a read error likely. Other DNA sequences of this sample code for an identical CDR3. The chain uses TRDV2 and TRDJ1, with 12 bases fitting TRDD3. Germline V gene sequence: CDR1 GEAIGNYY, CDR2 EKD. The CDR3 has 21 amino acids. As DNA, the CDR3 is TGTGCCTGCGACACCGTACCTCCTACCTCTGGGGGATACGATTACACCGATAAACTCATCTTT. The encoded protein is CACDTVPPTSGGYDYTDKLIF.